The present T cell receptor (beta chain) was sequenced within a study of T-cell reconstitution after alpha-beta-depleted transplantation in children. The TCRbeta library was prepared with unique molecular identifiers. TCRdb processed the PCR reads anew with MiXCR; each CDR3 protein has one entry. The table shows hundreds of thousands of distinct CDR3 sequences, with about an eighth occurring only once. Notes on this clonotype: The antigen remains undetermined.

V was pared by 4 bases and J by 6 bases, with 22 bases between. This CDR3 comprises 17 residues. Germline V gene sequence: CDR1 LGHNA, CDR2 YSLEER. Study-wide results and caveats: The study reportedly traced alpha-beta T cells about two months after transplant to several hundred expanded graft clones. Some patients showed high day-60 TCRbeta diversity, which derived from surviving recipient T cells and thymic progenitors. From newly produced T cells came most of the T-cell counts and diversity one year after transplant.

Source: PBMCs, mostly from graft donor cells, taken 360 days after TCRalphabeta/CD19-depleted stem cell transplant. This TCR came from a male patient under 18 who had a stem cell transplant for acute myeloid leukemia, so the T cells may come from the graft donor. The chain couples TRBV4-3 to TRBJ2-1; D possibly corresponds to TRBD2 (5 bases). CDR3 region: CASSRGEGLLNVNEQFF. The CDR3 DNA is TGCGCCAGCAGCCGGGGTGAGGGCCTACTGAACGTCAATGAGCAGTTCTTC.